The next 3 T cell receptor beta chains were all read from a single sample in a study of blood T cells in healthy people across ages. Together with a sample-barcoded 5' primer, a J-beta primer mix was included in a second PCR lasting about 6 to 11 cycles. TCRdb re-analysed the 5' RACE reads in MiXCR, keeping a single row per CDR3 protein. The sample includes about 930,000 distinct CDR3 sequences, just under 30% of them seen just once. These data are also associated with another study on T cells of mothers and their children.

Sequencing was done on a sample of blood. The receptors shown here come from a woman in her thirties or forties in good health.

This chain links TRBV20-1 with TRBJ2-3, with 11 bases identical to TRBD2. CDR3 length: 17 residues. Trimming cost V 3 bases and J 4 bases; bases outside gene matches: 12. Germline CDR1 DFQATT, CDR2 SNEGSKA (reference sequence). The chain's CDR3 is CSARGLAAMLTADTQYF. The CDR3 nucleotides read TGCAGTGCTAGGGGACTAGCGGCAATGCTAACCGCAGATACGCAGTATTTT.

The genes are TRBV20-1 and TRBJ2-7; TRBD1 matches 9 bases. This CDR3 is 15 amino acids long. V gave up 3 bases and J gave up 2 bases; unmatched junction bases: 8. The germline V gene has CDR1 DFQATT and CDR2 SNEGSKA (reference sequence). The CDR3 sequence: CSASSPGTGTYEQYF. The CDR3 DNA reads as TGCAGTGCTAGCTCACCCGGGACAGGGACCTACGAGCAGTACTTC.

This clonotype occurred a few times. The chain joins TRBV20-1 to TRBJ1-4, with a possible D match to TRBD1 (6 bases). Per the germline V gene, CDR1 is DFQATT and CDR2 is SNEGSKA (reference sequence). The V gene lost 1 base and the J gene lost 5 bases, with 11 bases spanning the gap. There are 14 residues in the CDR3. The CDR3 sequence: CSARGTALNEKLFF. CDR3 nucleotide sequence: TGCAGTGCTAGAGGGACAGCCTTGAATGAAAAACTGTTTTTT.